This passage covers 21 T cell receptor beta chains from one sample sequenced in a study of PD-1 blockade in classical Hodgkin lymphoma. The assay was immunoSEQ multiplex PCR, and TCRdb's table has in-frame clones only and misses some. The data hold 25,000 to 35,000 clones, with approximately 82% observed a single time. Every single patient, without exception, relapsed after autologous stem cell transplantation, and brentuximab vedotin exposure varied. The source material was peripheral blood mononuclear cells (PBMCs), sampled before the second cycle of nivolumab. The receptors shown here come from a human donor with classical Hodgkin lymphoma.

The chain recombines TRBV9 with TRBJ2-3; 14 positions agree with TRBD2. CDR1 is SGDLS and CDR2 is YYNGEE in the germline V gene. After removal of 3 bases from V and 0 bases from J, the junction contained 9 bases not matched to a gene. The CDR3 has 19 amino acids. CDR3 amino acids: CASSDLLGLAGASTDTQYF. CDR3 DNA: TGTGCCAGCAGCGACCTCTTGGGACTAGCGGGAGCCAGCACAGATACGCAGTATTTT.

This clone turned up a few times. The rearrangement joins TRBV11-3 to TRBJ1-1; D is undetermined. Between the trimmed V and J ends, which lost 1 base and 8 bases, there was a span of 11 bases. CDR1 is SGHNT and CDR2 is YENEEA in the germline V gene. The CDR3 is 13 amino acids. CDR3 DNA: TGTGCCAGCAGCTTAGGTCCTTTGGCAGAAGCTTTCTTT. Its protein is CASSLGPLAEAFF.

The chain couples TRBV28 to TRBJ2-1, with D tentatively TRBD1 (5 bases). V was pared by 6 bases and J by 0 bases, with 15 bases between. This CDR3 contains 16 residues. In germline, CDR1 is MDHEN, CDR2 SYDVKM. The CDR3 here is CASRTSRASSYNEQFF. The CDR3 coding sequence is TGTGCCAGCAGGACTTCCAGGGCCAGCTCCTACAATGAGCAGTTCTTC.

V usage is TRBV11-3 and J usage is TRBJ1-1; the D gene is possibly TRBD1 (6 bases). Looked up from germline, CDR1 is SGHNT and CDR2 is YENEEA. Trimming shortened V by 1 base and J by 3 bases, and 15 bases separated the two germline ends. There are 16 residues in the CDR3. This CDR3 reads CASSLGPGEGDTEAFF. CDR3 in DNA: TGTGCCAGCAGCTTAGGCCCAGGGGAAGGAGACACTGAAGCTTTCTTT.

This rearrangement joins TRBV6-5 to TRBJ1-5; D remains unclear. This CDR3 spans 13 amino acids. Trimming stripped 7 bases from V and 1 base from J, with 8 bases between. CDR1 and CDR2 from the germline V gene are MNHEY and SVGAGI. The CDR3 sequence: CASTEDSNQPQHF. CDR3 sequence (DNA): TGTGCCAGCACTGAGGACAGCAATCAGCCCCAGCATTTT.

This rearrangement joins TRBV5-8 to TRBJ1-3; D is perhaps TRBD1 (5 bases). V was trimmed by 0 bases and J by 3 bases, leaving 10 bases between them. The germline gives CDR1 SGHTS, CDR2 YDEGEE. The CDR3 is made up of 15 amino acids. DNA for the CDR3: TGTGCCAGCAGCTTGGGCCAGGGCTTTGGAAACACCATATATTTT. It yields the protein CASSLGQGFGNTIYF.

The chain employs TRBV7-9 and TRBJ2-6; weak D call: TRBD1 (5 bases). Germline V gives CDR1 SEHNR, CDR2 FQNEAQ (reference sequence). The CDR3 runs 15 residues. The V gene lost 5 bases and the J gene lost 3 bases, with 11 bases spanning the gap. As DNA, the CDR3 is TGTGCCAGCAGCCAGTTCAGGGATGGGGCCAACGTCCTGACTTTC. It yields the protein CASSQFRDGANVLTF. The full variable domain, its missing parts supplied by reference TRBV7-9 and TRBJ2-6, is DTGVSQNPRHKITKRGQNVTFRCDPISEHNRLYWYRQTLGQGPEFLTYFQNEAQLEKSRLLSDRFSAERPKGSFSTLEIQRTEQGDSAMYLCASSQFRDGANVLTFGAGSRLTVL.

The chain employs TRBV5-4 and TRBJ2-2; 12 positions agree with TRBD2. J gave up 8 bases and V 3 bases, and 14 bases lay outside the gene matches. The V gene's germline CDR1 is SGHNT and CDR2 YYREEE (reference sequence). This CDR3 has 18 amino acids. The CDR3: CASSSGLAGTKVMGELFF. CDR3 DNA: TGTGCCAGCAGCTCAGGACTAGCGGGAACCAAGGTCATGGGGGAGCTGTTTTTT.

The chain recombines TRBV27 with TRBJ1-2; a weak D match, TRBD1 (5 bases). Germline assignment: CDR1 MNHEY and CDR2 SMNVEV (reference sequence). The V end lost 3 bases, the J end lost 7 bases, and 12 bases lay between the germline ends. The CDR3 is 13 amino acids. CDR3 sequence reads: CASSLMGVGGYTF. The CDR3 coding sequence is TGTGCCAGCAGTTTGATGGGGGTAGGTGGCTACACCTTC.

This clone was found a few times. The chain links TRBV29-1 to TRBJ1-1; D is undetermined. Trimming pared 0 bases from V and 6 bases from J, leaving 5 bases between. This CDR3 spans 11 amino acids. Germline loops: CDR1 SQVTM, CDR2 ANQGSEA. The CDR3 loop reads CSVEDNSEAFF. The DNA of the CDR3 is TGCAGCGTTGAAGATAACTCTGAAGCTTTCTTT.

The chain carries TRBV28 and TRBJ1-1; TRBD1 aligns across 7 bases. The CDR3 runs to 16 residues. The V and J ends lost 2 bases and 4 bases, in that order; junction bases with no gene match: 10. Germline assignment: CDR1 MDHEN and CDR2 SYDVKM. CDR3 sequence: CASSLQLRGWATEAFF. The CDR3 DNA follows: TGTGCCAGCAGTTTACAGCTCAGGGGGTGGGCCACTGAAGCTTTCTTT.

V is TRBV4-3 and J is TRBJ2-1, with D possibly being TRBD2 (6 bases). This CDR3 contains 16 residues. Germline V CDR1 and CDR2: LGHNA, YSLEER. The germline V and J ends were trimmed by 2 bases and 2 bases, with 13 bases remaining between them. The CDR3, as DNA: TGCGCCAGCAGCCAACTGATTTTAGCGGCCTACAATGAGCAGTTCTTC. Protein sequence: CASSQLILAAYNEQFF.

V usage is TRBV15 and J usage is TRBJ2-3, with 11 bases aligning to TRBD2. This CDR3 has 18 amino acids. V lost 0 bases, J lost 4 bases, and 9 bases stayed unmatched. Germline CDR1 is LNHNV and CDR2 is YYDKDF (reference sequence). CDR3 sequence: CATSRDLAGGLIADTQYF. The CDR3 bases are TGTGCCACCAGCAGAGATCTAGCGGGAGGCCTTATAGCAGATACGCAGTATTTT.

V usage is TRBV5-1 and J usage is TRBJ1-1; D might be TRBD1 (5 bases). This CDR3 spans 14 amino acids. The ends were cut back, 4 bases at V and 0 bases at J, with 10 bases in the middle. CDR1 and CDR2 (germline): SGHRS, YFSETQ. The CDR3 reads CASSGGPLNTEAFF. CDR3 coding DNA: TGCGCCAGCAGCGGGGGACCGCTGAACACTGAAGCTTTCTTT.

This chain links TRBV7-2 with TRBJ2-1, with a weak D call TRBD2 (6 bases). With 4 bases removed from V and 0 bases from J, the gap between germline ends came to 10 bases. In germline, CDR1 is SGHTA, CDR2 FQGNSA. The CDR3 extends over 15 amino acids. As DNA, the CDR3 is TGTGCCAGCAGCTCGACTAGGAGCTCCTACAATGAGCAGTTCTTC. It is translated as CASSSTRSSYNEQFF.

The chain links TRBV5-4 to TRBJ2-5, with D perhaps TRBD1 (6 bases). CDR3 length: 14 amino acids. Trimming shortened V by 4 bases and J by 5 bases, and 15 bases separated the two germline ends. CDR1 and CDR2 from the germline V gene are SGHNT and YYREEE (reference sequence). The CDR3 coding sequence is TGTGCCAGCAGCGGGGGCATAAACGGGGAGACCCAGTACTTC. It translates to CASSGGINGETQYF.

In nucleotides, the CDR3 is TGTGCCAGCAGTCTAACTCCCTTCGGACAGTTTACAAATGAGCAGTTCTTC. It encodes CASSLTPFGQFTNEQFF. This chain links TRBV28 with TRBJ2-1; D is perhaps TRBD1 (6 bases). Germline lookup yields CDR1 MDHEN and CDR2 SYDVKM. This CDR3 has 17 amino acids. The V end lost 5 bases, the J end lost 7 bases, and 24 bases lay between the germline ends.

CDR3 sequence (DNA): TGTGCCATCAGGACGGACTGGGGCTCTGGAAACACCATATATTTT. Amino acids: CAIRTDWGSGNTIYF. The chain is built from TRBV10-3 and TRBJ1-3; D is undetermined. V dropped 6 bases and J dropped 0 bases, with 12 bases sitting between them. The CDR3 consists of 15 residues. CDR1 and CDR2 from the germline V gene are ENHRY and SYGVKD.

This clone was seen just once. The gene calls are TRBV2 and TRBJ2-5, with 10 bases fitting TRBD1. Germline V gene lookup returns CDR1 SNHLY and CDR2 FYNNEI. The trim removed 2 bases at V and 4 bases at J, leaving 7 bases unmatched. This CDR3 is 16 amino acids long. The DNA for the CDR3 is TGTGCCAGCAGTGAACGACAGGGGGCGTATTCAGAGACCCAGTACTTC. Its protein product is CASSERQGAYSETQYF.

The chain carries TRBV28 and TRBJ1-1; D remains unclear. Trimming removed 1 base from V and 0 bases from J, with 9 bases in between. The CDR3 loop spans 15 amino acids. Germline V gene data show CDR1 as MDHEN and CDR2 as SYDVKM. CDR3 amino acids: CASSLLRNLNTEAFF. The DNA of the CDR3 is TGTGCCAGCAGTTTATTACGGAACCTGAACACTGAAGCTTTCTTT.

This CDR3 reads CASSVDYLSYNEQFF. The CDR3 DNA follows: TGTGCCAGCAGCGTCGACTACCTCTCCTACAATGAGCAGTTCTTC. V gene TRBV7-2 combines with J gene TRBJ2-1, with TRBD2 as a possible D gene (5 bases). Germline values: CDR1 SGHTA, CDR2 FQGNSA. Trimming took 5 bases from V and 0 from J, leaving 11 bases between them. The CDR3 is 15 amino acids. The variable domain in full, with the rest retrieved from reference TRBV7-2 and TRBJ2-1, is GAGVSQSPSNKVTEKGKDVELRCDPISGHTALYWYRQSLGQGLEFLIYFQGNSAPDKSGLPSDRFSAERTGGSVSTLTIQRTQQEDSAVYLCASSVDYLSYNEQFFGPGTRLTVL.